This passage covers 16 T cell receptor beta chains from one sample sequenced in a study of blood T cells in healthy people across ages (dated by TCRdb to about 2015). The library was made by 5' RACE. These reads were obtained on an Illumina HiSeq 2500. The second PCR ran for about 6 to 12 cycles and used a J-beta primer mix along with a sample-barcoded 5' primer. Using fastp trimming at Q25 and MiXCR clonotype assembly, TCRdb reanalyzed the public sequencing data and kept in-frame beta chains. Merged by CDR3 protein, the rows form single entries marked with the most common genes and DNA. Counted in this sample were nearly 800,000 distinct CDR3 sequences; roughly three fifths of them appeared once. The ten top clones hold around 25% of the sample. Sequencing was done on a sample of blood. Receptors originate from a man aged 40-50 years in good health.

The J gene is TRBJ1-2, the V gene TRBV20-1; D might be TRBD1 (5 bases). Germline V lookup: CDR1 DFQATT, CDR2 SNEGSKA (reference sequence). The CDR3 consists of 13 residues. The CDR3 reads CRPVERGQYGYTF. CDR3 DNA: TGCAGGCCGGTGGAAAGGGGCCAATATGGCTACACCTTC.

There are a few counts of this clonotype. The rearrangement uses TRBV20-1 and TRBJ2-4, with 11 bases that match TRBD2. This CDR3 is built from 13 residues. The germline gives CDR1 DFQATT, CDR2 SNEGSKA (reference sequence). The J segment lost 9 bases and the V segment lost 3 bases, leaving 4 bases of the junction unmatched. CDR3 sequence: CSASSGGDGIQYF. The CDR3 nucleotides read TGCAGTGCTAGTAGCGGGGGGGACGGCATTCAGTACTTC.

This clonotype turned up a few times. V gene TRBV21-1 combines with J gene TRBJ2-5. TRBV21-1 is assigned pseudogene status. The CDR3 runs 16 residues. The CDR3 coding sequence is TGTGCCAGCAGCATTTCTACATCTAATTCACAAGAGACCCAGTACTTC. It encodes CASSISTSNSQETQYF.

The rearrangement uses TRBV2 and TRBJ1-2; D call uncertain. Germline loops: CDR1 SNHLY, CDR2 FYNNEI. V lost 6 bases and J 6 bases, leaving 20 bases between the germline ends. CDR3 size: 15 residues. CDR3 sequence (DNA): TGTGCCAGCAGCCTATCATTTCTAAGTCGGGATGGCTACACCTTC. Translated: CASSLSFLSRDGYTF.

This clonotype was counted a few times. CDR3 DNA: TGTGCCGCGCGCCGGGGGCTTAAAGAGACCCAGTACTTC. It specifies CAARRGLKETQYF. The J gene is TRBJ2-5, the V gene TRBV10-3; tentatively, D is TRBD1 or TRBD2 (6 bases each). The CDR3 sequence is 13 residues long. V was clipped by 11 bases and J by 3 bases, with 16 bases between them. The V gene's germline CDR1 is ENHRY and CDR2 SYGVKD.

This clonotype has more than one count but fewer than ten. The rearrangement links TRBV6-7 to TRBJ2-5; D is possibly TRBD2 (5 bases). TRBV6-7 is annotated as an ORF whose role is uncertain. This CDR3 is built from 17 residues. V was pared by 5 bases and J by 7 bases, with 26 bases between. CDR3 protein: CASSDPNKNDKSGTQYF. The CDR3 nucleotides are TGTGCCAGCAGTGACCCTAATAAAAATGACAAGAGCGGGACCCAGTACTTC.

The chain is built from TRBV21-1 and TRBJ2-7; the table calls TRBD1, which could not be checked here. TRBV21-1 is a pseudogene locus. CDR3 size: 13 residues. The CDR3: CASSEQGSYEQYF. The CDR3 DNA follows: TGTGCCAGCAGCGAACAGGGGTCCTACGAGCAGTACTTC.

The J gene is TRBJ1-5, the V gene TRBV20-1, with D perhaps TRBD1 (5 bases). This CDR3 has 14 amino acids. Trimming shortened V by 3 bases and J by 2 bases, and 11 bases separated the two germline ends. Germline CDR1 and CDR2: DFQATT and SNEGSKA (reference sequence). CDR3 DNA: TGCAGTGCTAGGTCTCAGGGTGGCAATCAGCCCCAGCATTTT. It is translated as CSARSQGGNQPQHF.

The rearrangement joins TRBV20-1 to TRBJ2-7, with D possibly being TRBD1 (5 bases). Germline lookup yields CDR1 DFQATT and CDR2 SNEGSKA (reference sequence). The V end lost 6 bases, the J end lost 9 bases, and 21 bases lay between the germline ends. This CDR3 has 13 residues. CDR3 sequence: CSAAVSGASTQYF. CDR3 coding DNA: TGCAGTGCCGCCGTTAGTGGGGCTTCAACGCAGTACTTC.

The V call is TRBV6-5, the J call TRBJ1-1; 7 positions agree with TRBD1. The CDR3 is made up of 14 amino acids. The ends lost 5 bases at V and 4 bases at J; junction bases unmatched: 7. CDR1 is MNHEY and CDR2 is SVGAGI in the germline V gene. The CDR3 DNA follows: TGTGCCAGCAGTAACAGGGGCGGTGTCACTGAAGCTTTCTTT. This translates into CASSNRGGVTEAFF.

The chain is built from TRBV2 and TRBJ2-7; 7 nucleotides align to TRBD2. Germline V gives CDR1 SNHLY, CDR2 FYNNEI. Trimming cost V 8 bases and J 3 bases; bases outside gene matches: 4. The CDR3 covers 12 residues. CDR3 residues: CASRGSFYEQYF. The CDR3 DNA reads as TGTGCCAGCCGCGGGAGCTTCTACGAGCAGTACTTC.

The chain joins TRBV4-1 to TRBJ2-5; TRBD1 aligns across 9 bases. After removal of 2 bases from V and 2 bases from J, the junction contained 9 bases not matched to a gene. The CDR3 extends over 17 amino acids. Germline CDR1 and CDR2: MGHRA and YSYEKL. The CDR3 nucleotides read TGCGCCAGCAGCCAACCTCCTGGCGGACAGGGGCAAGAGACCCAGTACTTC. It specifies CASSQPPGGQGQETQYF.

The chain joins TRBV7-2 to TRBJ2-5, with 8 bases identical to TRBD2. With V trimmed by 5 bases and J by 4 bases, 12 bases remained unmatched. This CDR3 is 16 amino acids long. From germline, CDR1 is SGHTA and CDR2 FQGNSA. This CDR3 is CASSPRLAGSGETQYF. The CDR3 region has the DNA TGTGCCAGCAGCCCTAGATTAGCGGGGTCTGGAGAGACCCAGTACTTC.

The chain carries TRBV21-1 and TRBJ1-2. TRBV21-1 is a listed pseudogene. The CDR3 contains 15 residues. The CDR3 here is CASSFAERQNYGYTF. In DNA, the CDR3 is TGTGCCAGCAGTTTTGCAGAACGTCAAAACTATGGCTACACCTTC.

CDR3 coding DNA: TGTGCCAGTAGTACTCGTGACAGGGGAGCAGATACGCAGTATTTT. This gives the protein CASSTRDRGADTQYF. The V gene is TRBV19, the J gene TRBJ2-3; 8 bases are shared with TRBD1. The CDR3 extends over 15 amino acids. Germline CDR1 and CDR2: LNHDA and SQIVND (reference sequence). Losses at the gene ends were 4 bases for V and 4 bases for J; bases not matched to a gene: 7. The entire variable domain, with the rest obtained from reference TRBV19 and TRBJ2-3, is as follows: DGGITQSPKYLFRKEGQNVTLSCEQNLNHDAMYWYRQDPGQGLRLIYYSQIVNDFQKGDIAEGYSVSREKKESFPLTVTSAQKNPTAFYLCASSTRDRGADTQYFGPGTRLTVL.

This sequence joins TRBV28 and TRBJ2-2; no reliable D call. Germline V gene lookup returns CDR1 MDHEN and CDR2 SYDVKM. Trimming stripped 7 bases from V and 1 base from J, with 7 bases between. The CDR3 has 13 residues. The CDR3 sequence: CASKKRNTGELFF. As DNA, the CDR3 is TGTGCCAGCAAAAAACGGAACACCGGGGAGCTGTTTTTT.